This T cell receptor (beta chain) was identified in a study of blood T cell repertoires in COVID-19. In the study's own analysis: Estimates of nucleated cell counts were drawn from the amplification of reference gene primers. The assay was immunoSEQ multiplex PCR, and TCRdb's table has in-frame clones only and misses some. V and J calls and clone size come straight from that table; D and trimming were deduced from the DNA. Among some 50,000 clones listed, around four fifths were seen once. CDR3 length: 13 amino acids. Germline V gives CDR1 GTSNPN, CDR2 SVGIG (reference sequence). V shed 0 bases and J shed 4 bases, with 9 bases lying between them.

The chain joins TRBV30 to TRBJ2-5; possibly TRBD2 for D (5 bases). Sequenced input: peripheral blood. The receptor comes from a man in his fifties or sixties with acute or convalescent COVID-19. The CDR3 reads CAWSVRRGETQYF. The CDR3 nucleotides are TGTGCCTGGAGTGTACGACGGGGAGAGACCCAGTACTTC.